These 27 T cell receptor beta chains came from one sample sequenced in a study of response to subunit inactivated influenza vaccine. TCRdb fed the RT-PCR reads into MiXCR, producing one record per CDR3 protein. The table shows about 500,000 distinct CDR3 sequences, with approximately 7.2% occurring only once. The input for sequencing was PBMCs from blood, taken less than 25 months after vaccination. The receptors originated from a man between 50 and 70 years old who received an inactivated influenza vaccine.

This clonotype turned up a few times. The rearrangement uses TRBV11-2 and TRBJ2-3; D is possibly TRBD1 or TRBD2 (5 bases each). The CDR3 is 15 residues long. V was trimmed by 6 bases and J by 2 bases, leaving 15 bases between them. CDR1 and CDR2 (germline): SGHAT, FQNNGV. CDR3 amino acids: CASSPGTAYTDTQYF. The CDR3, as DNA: TGTGCCAGCAGTCCCGGGACGGCGTACACAGATACGCAGTATTTT. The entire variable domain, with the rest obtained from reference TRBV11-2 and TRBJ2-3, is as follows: EAGVAQSPRYKIIEKRQSVAFWCNPISGHATLYWYQQILGQGPKLLIQFQNNGVVDDSQLPKDRFSAERLKGVDSTLKIQPAKLEDSAVYLCASSPGTAYTDTQYFGPGTRLTVL.

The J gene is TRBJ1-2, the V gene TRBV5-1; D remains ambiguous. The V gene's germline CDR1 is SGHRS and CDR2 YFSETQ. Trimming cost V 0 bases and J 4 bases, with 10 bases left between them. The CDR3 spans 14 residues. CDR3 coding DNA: TGCGCCAGCAGCTTGGAAGGGTACGGCTATGGCTACACCTTC. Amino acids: CASSLEGYGYGYTF. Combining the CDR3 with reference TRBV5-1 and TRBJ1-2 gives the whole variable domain KAGVTQTPRYLIKTRGQQVTLSCSPISGHRSVSWYQQTPGQGLQFLFEYFSETQRNKGNFPGRFSGRQFSNSRSEMNVSTLELGDSALYLCASSLEGYGYGYTFGSGTRLTVV.

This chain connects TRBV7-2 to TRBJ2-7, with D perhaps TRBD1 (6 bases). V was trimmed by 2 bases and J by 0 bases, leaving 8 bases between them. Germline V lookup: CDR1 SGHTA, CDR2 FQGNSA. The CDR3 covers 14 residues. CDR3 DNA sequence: TGTGCCAGCAGCTTACTGGGGGCCTCCTACGAGCAGTACTTC. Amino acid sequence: CASSLLGASYEQYF.

The CDR3 spells CASSLRGEVYEQYF. The DNA of the CDR3 is TGCGCCAGCAGCTTGAGGGGTGAGGTCTACGAGCAGTACTTC. This chain uses TRBV5-1 with TRBJ2-7, with D possibly being TRBD1 (5 bases). The CDR3 extends over 14 amino acids. Trimming left V 1 base short and J 3 bases short, with 11 bases between. Germline-derived CDR1 and CDR2 are SGHRS and YFSETQ.

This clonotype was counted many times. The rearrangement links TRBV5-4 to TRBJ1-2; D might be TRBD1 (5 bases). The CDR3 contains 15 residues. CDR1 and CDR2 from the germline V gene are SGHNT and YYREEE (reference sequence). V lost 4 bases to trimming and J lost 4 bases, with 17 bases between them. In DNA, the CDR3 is TGTGCCAGCAGCCGGATCAGGGATAACTCCTATGGCTACACCTTC. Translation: CASSRIRDNSYGYTF. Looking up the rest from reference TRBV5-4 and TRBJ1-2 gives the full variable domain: ETGVTQSPTHLIKTRGQQVTLRCSSQSGHNTVSWYQQALGQGPQFIFQYYREEENGRGNFPPRFSGLQFPNYSSELNVNALELDDSALYLCASSRIRDNSYGYTFGSGTRLTVV.

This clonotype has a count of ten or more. The CDR3 DNA reads as TGCAGCGTTTCTGTTTCGGGTCCGGGCAGGATGGTTAACACTGAAGCTTTCTTT. Protein product: CSVSVSGPGRMVNTEAFF. The chain is built from TRBV29-1 and TRBJ1-1; no reliable D call. The CDR3 runs to 18 residues. V lost 5 bases and J lost 2, with 27 bases in between. In germline, CDR1 is SQVTM, CDR2 ANQGSEA.

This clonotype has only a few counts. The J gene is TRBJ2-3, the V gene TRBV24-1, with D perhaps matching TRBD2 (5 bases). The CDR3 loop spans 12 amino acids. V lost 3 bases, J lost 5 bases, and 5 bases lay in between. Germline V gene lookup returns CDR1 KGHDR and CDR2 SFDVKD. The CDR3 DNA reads TGTGCCACCAGTGATCGGGGAGATACGCAGTATTTT. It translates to CATSDRGDTQYF.

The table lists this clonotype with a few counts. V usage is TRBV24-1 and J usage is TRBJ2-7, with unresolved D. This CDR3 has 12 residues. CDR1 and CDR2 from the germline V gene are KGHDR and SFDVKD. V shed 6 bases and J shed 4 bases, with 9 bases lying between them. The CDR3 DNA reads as TGTGCCACCAGTTCCTTGGGTTACGAGCAGTACTTC. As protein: CATSSLGYEQYF.

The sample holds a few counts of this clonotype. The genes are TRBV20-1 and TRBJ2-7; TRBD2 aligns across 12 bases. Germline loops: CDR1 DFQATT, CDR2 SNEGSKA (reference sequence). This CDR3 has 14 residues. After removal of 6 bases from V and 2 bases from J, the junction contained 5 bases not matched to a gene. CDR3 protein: CSAITSGRPYEQYF. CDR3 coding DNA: TGCAGTGCGATAACTAGCGGGAGGCCCTACGAGCAGTACTTC.

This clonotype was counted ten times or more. The CDR3 loop is CASSLQEHYGYTF. The CDR3 coding sequence is TGTGCCAGCAGCTTACAGGAACACTATGGCTACACCTTC. The chain is built from TRBV7-2 and TRBJ1-2, with D hard to call. V lost 2 bases to trimming and J lost 3 bases, with 7 bases between them. Germline V gene data show CDR1 as SGHTA and CDR2 as FQGNSA. The CDR3 runs to 13 residues.

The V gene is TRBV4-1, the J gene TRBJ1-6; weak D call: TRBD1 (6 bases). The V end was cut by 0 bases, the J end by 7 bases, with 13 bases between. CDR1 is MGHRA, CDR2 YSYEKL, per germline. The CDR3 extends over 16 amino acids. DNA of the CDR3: TGCGCCAGCAGCCAAGACCCCAGGGGACGGAATTCACCCCTCCACTTT. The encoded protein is CASSQDPRGRNSPLHF.

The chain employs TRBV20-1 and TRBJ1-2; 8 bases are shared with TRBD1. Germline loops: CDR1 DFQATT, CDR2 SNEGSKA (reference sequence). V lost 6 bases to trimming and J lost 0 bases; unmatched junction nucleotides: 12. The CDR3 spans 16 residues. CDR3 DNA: TGCAGTGCAAACCAGGGAGCAGGGGGCACTAACTATGGCTACACCTTC. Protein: CSANQGAGGTNYGYTF.

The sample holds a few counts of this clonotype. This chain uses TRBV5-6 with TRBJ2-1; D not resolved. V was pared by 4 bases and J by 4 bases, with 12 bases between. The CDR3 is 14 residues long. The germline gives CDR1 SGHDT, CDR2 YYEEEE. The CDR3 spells CASSLFKGYNEQFF. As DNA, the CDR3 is TGTGCCAGCAGCCTCTTCAAAGGGTACAATGAGCAGTTCTTC.

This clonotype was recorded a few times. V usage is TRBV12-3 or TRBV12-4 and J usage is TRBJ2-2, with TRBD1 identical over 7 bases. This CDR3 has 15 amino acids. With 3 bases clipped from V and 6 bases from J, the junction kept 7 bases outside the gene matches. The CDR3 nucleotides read TGTGCCAGCAGTTTTCTAGGGGGCGCGTCCGGGGAGCTGTTTTTT. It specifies CASSFLGGASGELFF.

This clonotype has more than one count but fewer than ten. The CDR3 nucleotides are TGCGCCAGCAGTGAGCCTGGACAGGGTACCTACAATGAGCAGTTCTTC. It encodes CASSEPGQGTYNEQFF. The chain recombines TRBV10-1 with TRBJ2-1; 8 bases agree with TRBD1. The CDR3 covers 16 residues. Germline CDR1 reads WNHNN; CDR2 reads SYGVQD (reference sequence). The J segment lost 2 bases and the V segment lost 2 bases, leaving 5 bases of the junction unmatched.

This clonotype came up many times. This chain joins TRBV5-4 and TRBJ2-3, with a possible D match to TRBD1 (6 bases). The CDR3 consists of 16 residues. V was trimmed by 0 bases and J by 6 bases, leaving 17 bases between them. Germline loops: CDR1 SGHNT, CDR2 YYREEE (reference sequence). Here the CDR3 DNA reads TGTGCCAGCAGCTTGGGATCTGGGGGCCCGGGGGATACGCAGTATTTT. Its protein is CASSLGSGGPGDTQYF.

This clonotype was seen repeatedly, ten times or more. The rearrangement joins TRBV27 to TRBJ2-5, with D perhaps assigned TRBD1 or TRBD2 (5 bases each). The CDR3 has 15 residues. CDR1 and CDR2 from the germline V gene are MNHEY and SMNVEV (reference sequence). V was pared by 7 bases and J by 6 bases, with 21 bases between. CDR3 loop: CASTTGQGERKTQYF. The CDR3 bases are TGTGCCAGCACTACCGGGCAGGGAGAAAGGAAGACCCAGTACTTC.

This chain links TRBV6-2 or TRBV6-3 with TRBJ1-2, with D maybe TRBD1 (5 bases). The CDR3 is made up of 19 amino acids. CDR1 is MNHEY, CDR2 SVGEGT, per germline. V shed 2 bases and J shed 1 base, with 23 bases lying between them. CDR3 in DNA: TGTGCCAGCAGTTACAGTCAGGGTAGGGTCCGAAGAAGTAACTATGGCTACACCTTC. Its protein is CASSYSQGRVRRSNYGYTF.

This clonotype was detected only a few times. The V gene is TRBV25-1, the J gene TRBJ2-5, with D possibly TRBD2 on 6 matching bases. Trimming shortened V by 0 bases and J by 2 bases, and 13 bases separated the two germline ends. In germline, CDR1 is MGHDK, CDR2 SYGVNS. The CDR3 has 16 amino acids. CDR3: CASSEYTGVRQETQYF. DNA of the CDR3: TGTGCCAGCAGTGAATATACGGGAGTAAGGCAAGAGACCCAGTACTTC.

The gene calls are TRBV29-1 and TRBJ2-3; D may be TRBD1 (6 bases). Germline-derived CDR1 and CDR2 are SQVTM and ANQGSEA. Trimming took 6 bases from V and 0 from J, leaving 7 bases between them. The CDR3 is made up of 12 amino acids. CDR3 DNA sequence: TGCAGCGTCGGACAGAGCACAGATACGCAGTATTTT. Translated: CSVGQSTDTQYF.

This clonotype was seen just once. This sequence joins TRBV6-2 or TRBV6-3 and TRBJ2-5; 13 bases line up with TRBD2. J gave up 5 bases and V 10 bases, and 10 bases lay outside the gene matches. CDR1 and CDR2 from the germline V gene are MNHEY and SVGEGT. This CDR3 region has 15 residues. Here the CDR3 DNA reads TGTGCCACCAGACTAGCGGGAGGCCGGGGGGAGACCCAGTACTTC. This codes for CATRLAGGRGETQYF.

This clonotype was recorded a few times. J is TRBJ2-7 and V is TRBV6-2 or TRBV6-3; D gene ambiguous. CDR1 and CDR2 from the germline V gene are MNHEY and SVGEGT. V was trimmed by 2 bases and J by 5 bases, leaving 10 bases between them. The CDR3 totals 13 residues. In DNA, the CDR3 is TGTGCCAGCAGTTACACTGGGATCAACGAGCAGTACTTC. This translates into CASSYTGINEQYF.

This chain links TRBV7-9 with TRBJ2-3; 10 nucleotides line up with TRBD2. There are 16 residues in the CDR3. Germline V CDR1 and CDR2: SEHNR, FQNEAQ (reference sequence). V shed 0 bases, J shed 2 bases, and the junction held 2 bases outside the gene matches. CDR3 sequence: CASSLASGRATDTQYF. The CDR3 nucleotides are TGTGCCAGCAGCTTAGCCAGCGGGAGGGCCACAGATACGCAGTATTTT.

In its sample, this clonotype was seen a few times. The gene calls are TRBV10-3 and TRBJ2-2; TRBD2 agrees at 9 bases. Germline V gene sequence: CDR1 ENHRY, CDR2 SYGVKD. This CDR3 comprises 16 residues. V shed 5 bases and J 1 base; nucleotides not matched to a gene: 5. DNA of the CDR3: TGTGCCATCAGTAATTCGACTAGCGGGAACACCGGGGAGCTGTTTTTT. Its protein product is CAISNSTSGNTGELFF.

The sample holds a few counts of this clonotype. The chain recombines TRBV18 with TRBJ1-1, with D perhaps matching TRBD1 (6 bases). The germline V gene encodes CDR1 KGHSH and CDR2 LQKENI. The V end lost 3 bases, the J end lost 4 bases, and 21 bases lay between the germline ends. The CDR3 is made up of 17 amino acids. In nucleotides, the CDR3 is TGTGCCAGCTCACCCTCCCAGGGGATAGGGGGTTTCACTGAAGCTTTCTTT. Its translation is CASSPSQGIGGFTEAFF.

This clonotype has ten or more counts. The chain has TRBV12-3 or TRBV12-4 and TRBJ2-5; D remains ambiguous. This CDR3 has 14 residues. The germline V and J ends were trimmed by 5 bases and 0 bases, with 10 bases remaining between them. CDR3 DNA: TGTGCCAGCAGTGACGGAATGTACCAAGAGACCCAGTACTTC. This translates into CASSDGMYQETQYF.

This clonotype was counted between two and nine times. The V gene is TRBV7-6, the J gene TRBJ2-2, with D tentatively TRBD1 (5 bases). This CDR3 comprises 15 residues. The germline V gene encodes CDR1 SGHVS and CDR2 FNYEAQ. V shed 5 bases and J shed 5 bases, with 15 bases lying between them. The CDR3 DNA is TGTGCCAGCAGCGAAATCAGGGATGGGACCGGGGAGCTGTTTTTT. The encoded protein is CASSEIRDGTGELFF.